The 25 T cell receptor beta chains listed next were all sequenced from one sample in a study of monozygotic twins with inflammatory bowel disease. Using the 5' RACE reads, TCRdb records one entry per CDR3 protein without DNA. The listing contains 120,000 to 150,000 distinct CDR3 sequences. Sequencing used blood. These TCRs come from a human donor with ulcerative colitis or Crohn's disease, or a healthy co-twin of an affected twin (not recorded which).

The gene calls are TRBV7-6 and TRBJ2-7. Per germline, CDR1 SGHVS and CDR2 FNYEAQ. The CDR3 runs 17 residues. The CDR3 spells CASSLETTLIPSYEQYF.

The chain uses TRBV20-1 and TRBJ1-1; TCRdb indicates TRBD1, and absent DNA this call remains unverified. Germline V gives CDR1 DFQATT, CDR2 SNEGSKA (reference sequence). This CDR3 is 14 amino acids long. The CDR3 protein is CSARTGGPRPEAFF.

The chain links TRBV28 to TRBJ2-2; absent DNA, TCRdb's TRBD1 call cannot be checked. Looked up from germline, CDR1 is MDHEN and CDR2 is SYDVKM. The CDR3 contains 14 residues. The CDR3 protein is CASRYDRVTGELFF.

The rearrangement uses TRBV7-2 and TRBJ1-2; with no DNA, the TCRdb D assignment of TRBD1 cannot be verified. Germline CDR1 is SGHTA and CDR2 is FQGNSA. The CDR3 spans 14 residues. CDR3 amino acids: CASSLRGPTYGYTF.

This chain links TRBV7-2 with TRBJ2-3. The CDR3 runs to 12 residues. Germline CDR1 is SGHTA and CDR2 is FQGNSA. CDR3 region: CASRASTDTQYF.

V usage is TRBV7-2 and J usage is TRBJ2-3; TCRdb names TRBD2, which stays unverified in the absence of DNA. The CDR3 length is 15 residues. In germline, CDR1 is SGHTA, CDR2 FQGNSA. CDR3 amino acids: CASSLYGLAGDTQYF.

This rearrangement joins TRBV7-9 to TRBJ2-7. The germline V gene has CDR1 SEHNR and CDR2 FQNEAQ (reference sequence). The CDR3 runs 16 residues. The CDR3 protein is CASSPQIGSFSYEQYF.

The chain combines TRBV4-3 with TRBJ2-7; checking the TCRdb D call of TRBD1 is not possible without DNA. The CDR3 covers 16 residues. In germline, CDR1 is LGHNA, CDR2 YSLEER. The CDR3 sequence is CASSQDGRQGTYEQYF.

This rearrangement joins TRBV6-2 or TRBV6-3 to TRBJ1-5; TCRdb picks TRBD1, but there is no DNA to check that call. This CDR3 spans 15 amino acids. In germline, CDR1 is MNHEY, CDR2 SVGEGT. The CDR3 sequence: CASSYRGAKAQPQHF.

The genes are TRBV5-5 and TRBJ2-3; TCRdb gives TRBD1 as the D gene, but with no DNA this cannot be confirmed. The CDR3 extends over 14 amino acids. Germline V gene data show CDR1 as SGHKS and CDR2 as YYEKEE (reference sequence). CDR3 residues: CASSSGTSADTQYF.

This chain links TRBV4-2 with TRBJ1-2; TCRdb outputs TRBD1, but without DNA this stays unchecked. Germline CDR1 LGHNA, CDR2 YNFKEQ. The CDR3 sequence is 14 residues long. The CDR3 sequence is CASSQVEGLNGYTF.

The rearrangement joins TRBV4-1 to TRBJ2-7. Germline values: CDR1 MGHRA, CDR2 YSYEKL. The CDR3 has 16 amino acids. The CDR3 spells CASSLLDGVSSYEQYF.

The chain employs TRBV11-2 and TRBJ2-3. The CDR3 has 15 residues. Germline V gene lookup returns CDR1 SGHAT and CDR2 FQNNGV. The CDR3 protein is CASSSMTSYTDTQYF.

This chain links TRBV15 with TRBJ1-1; checking the TCRdb D call of TRBD1 is not possible without DNA. The CDR3 length is 13 residues. Germline CDR1 reads LNHNV; CDR2 reads YYDKDF (reference sequence). CDR3 in amino acids: CATSRDAHTEAFF. Based on the CDR3 plus reference TRBV15 and TRBJ1-1, the full variable domain is DAMVIQNPRYQVTQFGKPVTLSCSQTLNHNVMYWYQQKSSQAPKLLFHYYDKDFNNEADTPDNFQSRRPNTSFCFLDIRSPGLGDTAMYLCATSRDAHTEAFFGQGTRLTVV.

The chain employs TRBV5-1 and TRBJ2-1; as DNA is missing, the TRBD1 call by TCRdb cannot be tested. CDR3 length: 12 residues. Germline V CDR1 and CDR2: SGHRS, YFSETQ. CDR3 protein: CATGGADNEQFF. Full variable domain (rest looked up from reference TRBV5-1 and TRBJ2-1): KAGVTQTPRYLIKTRGQQVTLSCSPISGHRSVSWYQQTPGQGLQFLFEYFSETQRNKGNFPGRFSGRQFSNSRSEMNVSTLELGDSALYLCATGGADNEQFFGPGTRLTVL.

The chain employs TRBV7-9 and TRBJ1-1; no DNA is available, so the TRBD1 call from TCRdb remains unchecked. This CDR3 contains 14 residues. Germline values: CDR1 SEHNR, CDR2 FQNEAQ (reference sequence). CDR3 in amino acids: CASSFHQGSSEAFF.

This chain links TRBV12-3 or TRBV12-4 with TRBJ2-2; with no DNA, the TCRdb D assignment of TRBD1 cannot be verified. The CDR3 sequence is 17 residues long. CDR3 amino acids: CASSYWTGGVPTGELFF.

The rearrangement uses TRBV5-4 and TRBJ1-2; as DNA is missing, the TRBD1 call by TCRdb cannot be tested. Germline lookup yields CDR1 SGHNT and CDR2 YYREEE (reference sequence). The CDR3 is made up of 17 amino acids. CDR3 amino acids: CASRRDRGPLPNYGYTF.

The genes are TRBV28 and TRBJ2-3; the TRBD1 assignment by TCRdb is unverifiable without DNA. CDR1 is MDHEN, CDR2 SYDVKM, per germline. This CDR3 spans 16 amino acids. The CDR3 here is CASSFRTGGYTDTQYF.

The rearrangement uses TRBV5-5 and TRBJ2-2; absent DNA, TCRdb's TRBD2 call cannot be checked. Germline V gene lookup returns CDR1 SGHKS and CDR2 YYEKEE (reference sequence). The CDR3 has 16 residues. This chain's CDR3 is CASSGEGSLNTGELFF.

V and J are TRBV18 and TRBJ2-1. Germline lookup yields CDR1 KGHSH and CDR2 LQKENI. The CDR3 totals 14 residues. CDR3 sequence reads: CASSTRVYSDEQFF.

The rearrangement uses TRBV20-1 and TRBJ2-1; TCRdb's D gene call, TRBD1, goes unchecked for lack of DNA. Germline CDR1 is DFQATT and CDR2 is SNEGSKA (reference sequence). This CDR3 spans 14 amino acids. CDR3 residues: CSASTGQGSFEQFF.

The chain combines TRBV6-6 with TRBJ2-3; the TCRdb call, TRBD1, lacks DNA for checking. CDR1 and CDR2 (germline): MNHNY, SVGAGI (reference sequence). CDR3 length: 13 residues. The CDR3 loop is CTSGVVGADTQYF.

The chain carries TRBV6-5 and TRBJ2-7; the D gene TCRdb calls, TRBD1, cannot be checked with no DNA. The CDR3 spans 13 residues. Germline CDR1 is MNHEY and CDR2 is SVGAGI. CDR3 in amino acids: CASSLGRNYEQYF.

The gene calls are TRBV20-1 and TRBJ2-7; the D gene TCRdb calls, TRBD2, cannot be checked with no DNA. CDR1 and CDR2 from the germline V gene are DFQATT and SNEGSKA (reference sequence). This CDR3 comprises 15 residues. CDR3 region: CSARDGGGPSYEQYF.